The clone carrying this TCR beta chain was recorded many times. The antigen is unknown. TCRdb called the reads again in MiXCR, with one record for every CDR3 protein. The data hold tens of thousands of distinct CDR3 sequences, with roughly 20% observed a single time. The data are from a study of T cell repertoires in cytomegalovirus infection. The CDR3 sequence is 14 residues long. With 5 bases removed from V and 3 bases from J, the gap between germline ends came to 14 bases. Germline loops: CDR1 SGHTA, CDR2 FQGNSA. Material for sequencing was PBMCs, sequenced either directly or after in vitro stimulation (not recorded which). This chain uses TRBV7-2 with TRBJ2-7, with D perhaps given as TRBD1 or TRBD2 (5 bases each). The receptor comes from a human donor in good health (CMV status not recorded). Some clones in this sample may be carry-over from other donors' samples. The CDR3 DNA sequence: TGTGCCAGCAGCCTACGACGGGGCATCTACGAGCAGTACTTC. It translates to CASSLRRGIYEQYF.